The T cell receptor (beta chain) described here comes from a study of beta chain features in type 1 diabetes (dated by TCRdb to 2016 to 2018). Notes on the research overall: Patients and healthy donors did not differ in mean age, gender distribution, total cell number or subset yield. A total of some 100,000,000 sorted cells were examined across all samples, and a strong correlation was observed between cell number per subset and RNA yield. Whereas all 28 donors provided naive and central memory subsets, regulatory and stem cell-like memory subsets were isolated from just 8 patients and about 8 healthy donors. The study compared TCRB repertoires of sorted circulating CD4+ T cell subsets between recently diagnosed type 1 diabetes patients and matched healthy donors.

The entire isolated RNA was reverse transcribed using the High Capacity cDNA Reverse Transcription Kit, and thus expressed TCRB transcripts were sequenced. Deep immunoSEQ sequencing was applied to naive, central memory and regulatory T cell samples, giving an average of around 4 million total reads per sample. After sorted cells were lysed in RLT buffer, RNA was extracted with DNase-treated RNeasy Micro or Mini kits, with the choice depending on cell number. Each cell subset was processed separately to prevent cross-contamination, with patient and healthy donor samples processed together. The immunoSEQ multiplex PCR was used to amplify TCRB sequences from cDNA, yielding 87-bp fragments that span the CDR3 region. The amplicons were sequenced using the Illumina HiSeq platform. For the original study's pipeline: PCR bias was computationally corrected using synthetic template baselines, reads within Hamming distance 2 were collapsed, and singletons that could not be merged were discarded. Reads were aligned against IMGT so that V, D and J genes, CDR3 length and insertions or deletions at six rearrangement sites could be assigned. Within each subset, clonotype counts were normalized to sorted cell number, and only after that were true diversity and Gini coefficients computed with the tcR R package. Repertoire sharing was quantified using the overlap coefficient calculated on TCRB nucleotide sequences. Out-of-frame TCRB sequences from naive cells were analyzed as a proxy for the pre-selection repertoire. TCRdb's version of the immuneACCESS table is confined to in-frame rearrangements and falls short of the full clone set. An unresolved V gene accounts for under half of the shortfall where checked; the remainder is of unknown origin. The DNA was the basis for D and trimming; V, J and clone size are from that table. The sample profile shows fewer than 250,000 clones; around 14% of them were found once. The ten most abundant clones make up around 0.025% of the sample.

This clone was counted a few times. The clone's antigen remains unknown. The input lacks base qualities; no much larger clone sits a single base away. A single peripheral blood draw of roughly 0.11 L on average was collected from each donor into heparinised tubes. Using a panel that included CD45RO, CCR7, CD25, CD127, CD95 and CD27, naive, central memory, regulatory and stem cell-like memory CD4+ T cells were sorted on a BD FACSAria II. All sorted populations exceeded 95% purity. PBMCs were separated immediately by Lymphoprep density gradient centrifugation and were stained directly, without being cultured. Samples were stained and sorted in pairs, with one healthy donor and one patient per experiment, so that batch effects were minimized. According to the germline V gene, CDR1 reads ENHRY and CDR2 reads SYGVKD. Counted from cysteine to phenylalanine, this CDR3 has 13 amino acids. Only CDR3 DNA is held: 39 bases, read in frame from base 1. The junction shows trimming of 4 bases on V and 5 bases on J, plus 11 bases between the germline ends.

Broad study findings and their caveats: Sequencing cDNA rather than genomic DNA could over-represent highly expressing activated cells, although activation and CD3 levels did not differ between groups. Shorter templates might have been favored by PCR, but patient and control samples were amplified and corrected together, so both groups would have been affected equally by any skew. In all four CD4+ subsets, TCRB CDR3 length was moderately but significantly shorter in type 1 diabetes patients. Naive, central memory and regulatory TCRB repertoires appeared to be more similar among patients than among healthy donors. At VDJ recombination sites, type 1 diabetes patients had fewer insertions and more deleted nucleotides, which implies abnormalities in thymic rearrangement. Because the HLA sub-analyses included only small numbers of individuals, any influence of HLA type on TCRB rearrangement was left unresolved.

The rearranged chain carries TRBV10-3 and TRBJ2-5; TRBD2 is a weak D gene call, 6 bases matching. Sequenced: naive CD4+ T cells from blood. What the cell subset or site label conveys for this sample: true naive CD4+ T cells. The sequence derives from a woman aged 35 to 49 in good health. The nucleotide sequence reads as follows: TGTGCCATCAGTGCCCCCGGGGGTGAGACCCAGTACTTC. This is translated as CAISAPGGETQYF.